Reported below is one T cell receptor (beta chain). Its antigen is still unknown. Donors underwent one heparinised blood draw, approximately 120 mL on average. This entry belongs to a study of beta chain features in type 1 diabetes. The study, taken as a whole, reports: Possibly, sequencing cDNA over-represented cells that had high TCR expression levels. Naive, central memory and Treg TCRB repertoires appeared more alike in patients than in healthy donors.

Expressed TCRB transcripts were sequenced because the entire RNA isolate underwent reverse transcription. Mean read depth for naive, central memory and regulatory T cell samples was several million reads. The data were produced by immunoSEQ multiplex PCR, yet TCRdb's version contains in-frame clones alone and is incomplete. The sample gives fewer than 150,000 clones, 6.9% of which show up once; approximately 1.5% is in the top ten. Specimen: central memory CD4+ T cells from blood. The source is a woman aged 30 to 39 in good health.

CDR3 protein: CASSVRQGLTDTQYF. CDR3 nucleotide sequence: TGTGCCAGCAGCGTAAGACAGGGTTTGACAGATACGCAGTATTTT. The chain links TRBV9 to TRBJ2-3, with TRBD1 identical over 7 bases. The junction had 5 bases not matched to a gene; V was cut back by 1 base and J by 3 bases. In germline, CDR1 is SGDLS, CDR2 YYNGEE. The CDR3 has 15 residues.